The present TCR beta chain was sequenced within a study of CD8 T cells in ankylosing spondylitis. This clonotype was seen a handful of times. The antigen is unknown. CDR1 is SQVTM, CDR2 ANQGSEA, per germline. The CDR3 spans 17 residues. V lost 0 bases to trimming and J lost 4 bases, with 20 bases between them. General study findings and limits: The disease-linked clones had a CD8+ phenotype and low blood frequencies. What appeared characteristic of ankylosing spondylitis blood was a TCR beta motif of about eight highly homologous variants. Disease-linked clones reportedly concentrated significantly in matched ankylosing spondylitis synovial fluid.

In making TCR beta libraries, quantitative 5'-RACE with molecular barcodes was used. Via MiXCR, TCRdb re-called the 5' RACE reads, giving one row per CDR3 protein. The profile shows 230,000 or so distinct CDR3 sequences, more than 15% of them singletons. The rearrangement joins TRBV29-1 to TRBJ2-3, with D tentatively TRBD1 (8 bases). The sequence was collected from a male donor with ankylosing spondylitis or in good health (not recorded which). The sample was blood, either unsorted or a sorted T cell fraction (not recorded which). The CDR3 sequence is CSVEDQGAGGTPDTQYF. The CDR3 bases are TGCAGCGTTGAAGATCAGGGGGCCGGGGGGACCCCAGATACGCAGTATTTT.